A single sample is the source of the 5 T cell receptor beta chains below, sequenced in a study of blood T cell repertoires in COVID-19. Method: immunoSEQ multiplex PCR; TCRdb's copy keeps in-frame clones and lacks some. Of 120,000 or so clones in the sample, about four fifths were seen once. The source material was peripheral blood. These receptors were taken from a man in his sixties with active or convalescent COVID-19.

The chain carries TRBV6-1 and TRBJ2-7, with 7 bases aligning to TRBD1. The V segment lost 3 bases and the J segment 1 base; nucleotides outside the gene matches: 9. The germline CDR1 and CDR2 sequences are MNHNS and SASEGT. The CDR3 sequence is 16 residues long. CDR3 DNA sequence: TGTGCCAGCAGTGACCCGGGACAGACGCTTTCCTACGAGCAGTACTTC. Protein sequence: CASSDPGQTLSYEQYF.

The chain recombines TRBV5-1 with TRBJ2-2; tentatively, D is TRBD2 (5 bases). The CDR3 contains 15 residues. The germline V and J ends were trimmed by 2 bases and 4 bases, with 12 bases remaining between them. Germline lookup yields CDR1 SGHRS and CDR2 YFSETQ. CDR3 in DNA: TGCGCCAGCAGCTTTTCAAGAGGGTCCACCGGGGAGCTGTTTTTT. Its translation is CASSFSRGSTGELFF.

The chain employs TRBV9 and TRBJ2-3, with 9 bases lining up with TRBD2. After removal of 3 bases from V and 2 bases from J, the junction contained 7 bases not matched to a gene. This CDR3 has 16 residues. Germline V gives CDR1 SGDLS, CDR2 YYNGEE. The CDR3: CASSAIPSGDTDTQYF. The CDR3 coding sequence is TGTGCCAGCAGCGCGATTCCTAGCGGGGACACAGATACGCAGTATTTT.

The rearrangement uses TRBV24-1 and TRBJ2-1; tentatively, D is TRBD2 (6 bases). The ends were cut back, 4 bases at V and 0 bases at J, with 12 bases in the middle. The CDR3 loop spans 16 amino acids. Germline V gives CDR1 KGHDR, CDR2 SFDVKD. The CDR3 loop is CATSEAGLVSYNEQFF. The CDR3, as DNA: TGTGCCACCAGTGAGGCGGGACTTGTCTCCTACAATGAGCAGTTCTTC.

This chain connects TRBV2 to TRBJ2-7, with TRBD2 matching over 11 bases. Losses at the gene ends were 3 bases for V and 0 bases for J; bases not matched to a gene: 7. This CDR3 region has 17 residues. Germline assignment: CDR1 SNHLY and CDR2 FYNNEI. The CDR3 here is CASSEGGLADGSYEQYF. CDR3 nucleotides: TGTGCCAGCAGTGAGGGGGGACTAGCGGACGGCTCCTACGAGCAGTACTTC.